The 15 T cell receptor beta chains presented below share a single source sample, sequenced in a study of cytomegalovirus exposure and HLA in healthy donors. A multiplex PCR was run with 60 Vbeta primers and 13 Jbeta primers. Sequencing used immunoSEQ multiplex PCR; TCRdb keeps in-frame clones, though not all of them. The data contain some 120,000 clones, 77% of them singletons. Input material: PBMCs. The receptor set was obtained from a human donor in good health.

The chain uses TRBV4-2 and TRBJ2-4; 7 nucleotides match TRBD2. Trimming took 3 bases from V and 1 from J; bases not matched to a gene: 9. The CDR3 consists of 17 residues. Germline CDR1 is LGHNA and CDR2 is YNFKEQ. Here the CDR3 DNA reads TGTGCCAGCAGCCACCCCTGGCGGGAGATGGCCAAAAACATTCAGTACTTC. Amino acid sequence: CASSHPWREMAKNIQYF.

This clone showed up just a few times. V and J are TRBV28 and TRBJ2-5, with TRBD2 as a possible D gene (6 bases). This CDR3 contains 17 residues. The V end lost 2 bases, the J end lost 5 bases, and 21 bases lay between the germline ends. The germline V gene has CDR1 MDHEN and CDR2 SYDVKM. For the CDR3, the DNA is TGTGCCAGCAGTTTAACCGGGGGTAATCCACTGGTGGAGACCCAGTACTTC. Translation gives CASSLTGGNPLVETQYF. Filled out from reference TRBV28 and TRBJ2-5, the complete variable domain reads DVKVTQSSRYLVKRTGEKVFLECVQDMDHENMFWYRQDPGLGLRLIYFSYDVKMKEKGDIPEGYSVSREKKERFSLILESASTNQTSMYLCASSLTGGNPLVETQYFGPGTRLLVL.

This chain joins TRBV28 and TRBJ2-2; 9 bases are a match to TRBD1. Germline trimming cut 7 bases from V and 7 bases from J; bases unmatched to any gene: 10. CDR3 length equals 15 residues. The germline gives CDR1 MDHEN, CDR2 SYDVKM. For the CDR3, the DNA is TGTGCCAGCACCTCCCCGGACAGGGGAAGCGGGGAGCTGTTTTTT. Its translation is CASTSPDRGSGELFF. The entire variable domain, with the rest obtained from reference TRBV28 and TRBJ2-2, is as follows: DVKVTQSSRYLVKRTGEKVFLECVQDMDHENMFWYRQDPGLGLRLIYFSYDVKMKEKGDIPEGYSVSREKKERFSLILESASTNQTSMYLCASTSPDRGSGELFFGEGSRLTVL.

This clone was counted a few times. The J gene is TRBJ2-7, the V gene TRBV29-1, with D perhaps matching TRBD2 (6 bases). Trimming shortened V by 5 bases and J by 6 bases, and 14 bases separated the two germline ends. CDR1 and CDR2 from the germline V gene are SQVTM and ANQGSEA. This CDR3 spans 12 amino acids. CDR3 sequence: CSVFYREREQYF. The DNA of the CDR3 is TGCAGCGTTTTCTATCGGGAGCGCGAGCAGTACTTC.

This clone was seen only once. The chain combines TRBV6-5 with TRBJ1-2; D possibly corresponds to TRBD1 (5 bases). Germline loops: CDR1 MNHEY, CDR2 SVGAGI. Trimming cost V 7 bases and J 4 bases, with 13 bases left between them. This CDR3 region has 13 residues. The DNA of the CDR3 is TGTGCCAGCACACAGGCGGGGGGCTATGGCTACACCTTC. Translation: CASTQAGGYGYTF.

The chain recombines TRBV25-1 with TRBJ2-7, with D tentatively TRBD2 (5 bases). Germline-derived CDR1 and CDR2 are MGHDK and SYGVNS. V lost 5 bases to trimming and J lost 5 bases, with 16 bases between them. The CDR3 consists of 14 residues. The CDR3 region has the DNA TGTGCCAGCAGTCCTAGCACGGGCCCAAACGAGCAGTACTTC. Its translation: CASSPSTGPNEQYF.

V is TRBV19 and J is TRBJ1-5, with D possibly TRBD1 on 5 matching bases. The CDR3 covers 17 residues. Per the germline V gene, CDR1 is LNHDA and CDR2 is SQIVND (reference sequence). V lost 6 bases, J lost 2 bases, and 20 bases lay in between. The CDR3 protein is CASRKLDQGWGNQPQHF. CDR3 bases: TGTGCCAGTAGGAAGTTAGACCAGGGTTGGGGCAATCAGCCCCAGCATTTT.

The chain uses TRBV18 and TRBJ1-5; 10 bases align to TRBD1. Germline V gives CDR1 KGHSH, CDR2 LQKENI. This CDR3 has 14 amino acids. J gave up 5 bases and V 6 bases, and 4 bases lay outside the gene matches. The CDR3 loop is CASSTGGRDQPQHF. The CDR3 DNA is TGTGCCAGCTCGACAGGGGGCAGGGATCAGCCCCAGCATTTT.

The rearrangement uses TRBV21-1 and TRBJ1-2; the D call of TRBD1 is as the table states it, not checked on the DNA. TRBV21-1 is given as a pseudogene. The CDR3 contains 16 residues. The CDR3, as DNA: TGTGCCAGCAGCAAAGGCCCCTGGCACCGAAACTATGGCTACACCTTC. Residues: CASSKGPWHRNYGYTF.

The gene calls are TRBV5-6 and TRBJ2-1, with TRBD2 identical over 7 bases. V was pared by 2 bases and J by 5 bases, with 7 bases of the junction left unmatched. The CDR3 runs 15 residues. In germline, CDR1 is SGHDT, CDR2 YYEEEE. The CDR3 spells CASSLTGGPHNEQFF. DNA of the CDR3: TGTGCCAGCAGCTTAACGGGAGGCCCCCACAATGAGCAGTTCTTC.

This chain connects TRBV12-5 to TRBJ2-1; maybe TRBD1 (6 bases). Germline V gives CDR1 LGHNT, CDR2 FRNRAP. The CDR3 runs to 13 residues. Trimming pared 5 bases from V and 9 bases from J, leaving 14 bases between. CDR3 loop: CASGQGQRIEQFF. The CDR3 nucleotides read TGTGCTAGTGGTCAGGGGCAGAGGATTGAGCAGTTCTTC.

The rearrangement joins TRBV7-9 to TRBJ2-3, with D perhaps matching TRBD1 (6 bases). Germline V gives CDR1 SEHNR, CDR2 FQNEAQ (reference sequence). The CDR3 totals 11 residues. Trimming took off 8 bases at V and 4 bases at J, with 7 bases between the two ends. CDR3 bases: TGTGCCAGCGGGGGCGCAGATACGCAGTATTTT. Translation: CASGGADTQYF.

V is TRBV27 and J is TRBJ2-5; TRBD2 agrees at 10 bases. The DNA matches TRBJ2-7 better at its end, which makes the J call doubtful. Germline V lookup: CDR1 MNHEY, CDR2 SMNVEV (reference sequence). The CDR3 runs 16 residues. CDR3 residues: CASTTGRSSGSHEQYF. DNA of the CDR3: TGTGCCAGCACCACCGGCCGGTCTAGCGGGAGCCACGAGCAGTACTTC.

This clone showed up just once. The rearrangement links TRBV6-5 to TRBJ1-1, with 10 bases matching TRBD1. Germline V lookup: CDR1 MNHEY, CDR2 SVGAGI. CDR3 length equals 15 residues. V was clipped by 6 bases and J by 5 bases; unmatched bases: 9. The CDR3 nucleotides are TGTGCCAGCAGCCGCCGGACAGGGGGAAGTACTGAAGCTTTCTTT. Translated, it gives CASSRRTGGSTEAFF.

The V gene is TRBV29-1, the J gene TRBJ1-3; no clear D. This CDR3 is 13 amino acids long. V lost 5 bases and J 0 bases, leaving 8 bases between the germline ends. CDR1 SQVTM and CDR2 ANQGSEA come from the germline V gene. As DNA, the CDR3 is TGCAGCGTTAGAACAAGCTCTGGAAACACCATATATTTT. It encodes CSVRTSSGNTIYF. Full variable domain (rest looked up from reference TRBV29-1 and TRBJ1-3): SAVISQKPSRDICQRGTSLTIQCQVDSQVTMMFWYRQQPGQSLTLIATANQGSEATYESGFVIDKFPISRPNLTFSTLTVSNMSPEDSSIYLCSVRTSSGNTIYFGEGSWLTVV.